Each of the 18 T cell receptor beta chains below was sequenced from the same sample in a study of naive and memory T cell subsets (dated by TCRdb to 2017 to 2019). The research as a whole found: Naive repertoires, especially CD8, contained a few larger clonotypes, possibly memory cells re-expressing CD45RA.

Library preparation was by UMI-ligation and nested PCR. The sequencer was an Illumina MiSeq. To cover both TRBC1 and TRBC2, the beta constant-region primer consisted of an equimolar mix of two oligonucleotides. The ligated cDNA went through four rounds of PCR with nested alpha and beta constant-region primers together with the SP2 primer. The raw public reads went through TCRdb reprocessing: fastp at Q25, MiXCR clone calling, in-frame beta chains kept. Every CDR3 protein is listed once, alongside the most common genes and DNA of its rows. A total of 120,000 to 150,000 distinct CDR3 sequences appear in this sample, over 20% of them only once. 0.085% to 0.11% of the sample belongs to the ten largest clones. Their antigens are not known. Specimen: naive CD4+ T cells from blood. The cell subset or site label corresponds to: naive T cells, CD45RA high CD27+. The source of these receptors is a human donor in good health.

With regard to this clonotype: No conserved phenylalanine or tryptophan ends this CDR3, so it is likely a read error. V is TRBV7-6 and J is TRBJ2-3; D remains ambiguous. The germline V and J ends were trimmed by 0 bases and 2 bases, with 18 bases remaining between them. The CDR3 contains 18 residues. From germline, CDR1 is SGHVS and CDR2 FNYEAQ. The CDR3 DNA reads as TGTGCCAGCAGCTTAGCGTGGCCCGGGTCTGCGAACACAGATACGCAGTATCTT. It specifies CASSLAWPGSANTDTQYL.

This clonotype was observed a few times. V is TRBV19 and J is TRBJ2-2; D uncertain. CDR3 length: 16 amino acids. Germline values: CDR1 LNHDA, CDR2 SQIVND (reference sequence). The ends were cut back, 7 bases at V and 0 bases at J, with 15 bases in the middle. The CDR3 bases are TGTGCCAGTACCCCCCTAAGCCAGGCGAACACCGGGGAGCTGTTTTTT. It specifies CASTPLSQANTGELFF.

The CDR3 bases are TGTGCCAGCAAAGCACGGGGCTCTGGGGCCAACGTCCTGACTTTC. This encodes CASKARGSGANVLTF. The chain uses TRBV6-6 and TRBJ2-6; D might be TRBD2 (5 bases). The CDR3 is 15 residues long. The V gene lost 7 bases and the J gene lost 0 bases, with 10 bases spanning the gap. Germline CDR1 reads MNHNY; CDR2 reads SVGAGI (reference sequence).

The rearrangement links TRBV29-1 to TRBJ2-7, with TRBD2 matching 8 bases. The CDR3 is made up of 14 amino acids. CDR1 is SQVTM, CDR2 ANQGSEA, per germline. Trimming cost V 1 base and J 7 bases; bases outside gene matches: 9. For the CDR3, the DNA is TGCAGCGTTGAAGCGGGGGGGACCAGGTCTGAGCAGTACTTC. Translated: CSVEAGGTRSEQYF.

This clonotype has a handful of counts. CDR3 in DNA: TGTGCCAGCAGCTCCTATACGGGGTCGGGCGGTGTGAGACCACCCCAAAACATTCAGTACTTC. Its protein is CASSSYTGSGGVRPPQNIQYF. The chain combines TRBV7-2 with TRBJ2-4, with D possibly being TRBD2 (5 bases). The length of the CDR3 is 21 residues. V gave up 4 bases and J gave up 5 bases, with 33 bases separating them. Germline CDR1 SGHTA, CDR2 FQGNSA.

This clonotype occurred a few times. The chain carries TRBV30 and TRBJ2-7, with D perhaps matching TRBD1 or TRBD2 (5 bases each). The CDR3 runs to 13 residues. Trimming took 0 bases from V and 4 from J, leaving 10 bases between them. CDR1 and CDR2 from the germline V gene are GTSNPN and SVGIG (reference sequence). In nucleotides, the CDR3 is TGTGCCTGGAGTGTTAAGGGGACGTACGAGCAGTACTTC. It yields the protein CAWSVKGTYEQYF.

The chain recombines TRBV5-1 with TRBJ2-1; 13 bases are shared with TRBD2. The length of the CDR3 is 15 residues. V shed 3 bases, J shed 7 bases, and the junction held 4 bases outside the gene matches. Germline CDR1 reads SGHRS; CDR2 reads YFSETQ. CDR3 sequence: CASSSGLAGENEQFF. Written as DNA, the CDR3 is TGCGCCAGCAGCTCAGGACTAGCGGGAGAAAATGAGCAGTTCTTC.

A few counts support this clonotype. The V call is TRBV10-3, the J call TRBJ2-7; tentative D call: TRBD2 (5 bases). Germline CDR1 ENHRY, CDR2 SYGVKD. CDR3 size: 15 residues. V lost 3 bases to trimming and J lost 2 bases, with 14 bases between them. In nucleotides, the CDR3 is TGTGCCATCAGTGACCGGCGGGTCTTGCCCTACGAGCAGTACTTC. Translated, it gives CAISDRRVLPYEQYF.

In this sample, this clonotype turned up a few times. The chain links TRBV3-1 to TRBJ2-2; 7 bases align to TRBD2. With V trimmed by 4 bases and J by 13 bases, 9 bases remained unmatched. Germline assignment: CDR1 LGHDT and CDR2 YNNKEL (reference sequence). This CDR3 comprises 13 residues. The DNA for the CDR3 is TGTGCCAGCAGCCTAACTAGCGCCGTCGGGCTGTTTTTT. Its translation: CASSLTSAVGLFF.

This clonotype has a handful of counts. The rearrangement links TRBV20-1 to TRBJ2-3; 9 nucleotides agree with TRBD1. Per germline, CDR1 DFQATT and CDR2 SNEGSKA (reference sequence). Trimming removed 5 bases from V and 4 bases from J; junction bases left unmatched: 10. The CDR3 consists of 15 residues. CDR3 sequence: CSADHRDRVSDTQYF. In DNA, the CDR3 is TGCAGTGCTGACCACCGGGACAGGGTGTCAGATACGCAGTATTTT.

On this clonotype: One junction end does not reproduce the germline sequence, and a read error may be involved. V usage is TRBV28 and J usage is TRBJ2-1; 7 bases match TRBD1. This CDR3 region has 14 residues. Germline assignment: CDR1 MDHEN and CDR2 SYDVKM. CDR3 coding DNA: TGTGCCAGCAGCCTGGGACAGCTTTACAGTGAGCAGTTCTTC. It codes for CASSLGQLYSEQFF.

V and J are TRBV5-1 and TRBJ2-1, with 9 bases aligning to TRBD2. The germline V gene encodes CDR1 SGHRS and CDR2 YFSETQ. J lost 5 bases, V lost 0 bases, and 3 bases had no gene match. The CDR3 sequence is 15 residues long. DNA for the CDR3: TGCGCCAGCAGCTTGGTAGCGGGGGATCACAATGAGCAGTTCTTC. Its translation: CASSLVAGDHNEQFF.

This sequence joins TRBV27 and TRBJ1-1, with 10 bases aligning to TRBD1. Germline values: CDR1 MNHEY, CDR2 SMNVEV (reference sequence). There are 18 residues in the CDR3. V was pared by 6 bases and J by 0 bases, with 13 bases of the junction left unmatched. The chain's CDR3 is CASRHLIGQGDMNTEAFF. The CDR3 coding sequence is TGTGCCAGCAGACACCTAATAGGACAGGGGGACATGAACACTGAAGCTTTCTTT.

V and J are TRBV7-2 and TRBJ2-1; 8 nucleotides match TRBD2. Germline CDR1 and CDR2: SGHTA and FQGNSA. The CDR3 runs to 19 residues. V shed 5 bases and J 1 base; nucleotides not matched to a gene: 16. In DNA form, the CDR3 reads TGTGCCAGCAGCCCCCGGACTAGCTTCACGCCAGGGTCCTACAATGAGCAGTTCTTC. Translation gives CASSPRTSFTPGSYNEQFF.

The J gene is TRBJ1-5, the V gene TRBV20-1; tentative D call: TRBD1 (6 bases). This CDR3 has 14 amino acids. The germline CDR1 and CDR2 sequences are DFQATT and SNEGSKA (reference sequence). V lost 6 bases and J lost 1, with 13 bases in between. In DNA form, the CDR3 reads TGCAGTGCCAGGGGTTTTGAGAGCAATCAGCCCCAGCATTTT. Translation: CSARGFESNQPQHF.

This clonotype showed up just a few times. The gene calls are TRBV20-1 and TRBJ2-1, with TRBD2 matching 7 bases. V shed 8 bases, J shed 6 bases, and the junction held 16 bases outside the gene matches. The CDR3 sequence is 15 residues long. CDR1 is DFQATT, CDR2 SNEGSKA, per germline (reference sequence). The DNA for the CDR3 is TGCAGTCCTTTGGGGGGGGTCACCAATCGCAATGAGCAGTTCTTC. Translation: CSPLGGVTNRNEQFF.

This clonotype was seen only a few times. This sequence joins TRBV20-1 and TRBJ2-7, with TRBD1 identical over 8 bases. The ends lost 2 bases at V and 3 bases at J; junction bases unmatched: 6. There are 14 residues in the CDR3. CDR1 is DFQATT, CDR2 SNEGSKA, per germline (reference sequence). The CDR3 DNA follows: TGCAGTGCTAGAAAAACAGGGGGTTTCTACGAGCAGTACTTC. Protein: CSARKTGGFYEQYF.

Many counts were recorded for this clonotype. V usage is TRBV28 and J usage is TRBJ2-2; 11 bases are shared with TRBD1. Looked up from germline, CDR1 is MDHEN and CDR2 is SYDVKM. This CDR3 has 16 residues. The trim removed 6 bases at V and 6 bases at J, leaving 9 bases unmatched. Here the CDR3 DNA reads TGTGCCAGCAGGACCTACCGGGACAGGGGGGCCGGGGAGCTGTTTTTT. Its translation: CASRTYRDRGAGELFF.